What follows are 9 T cell receptor beta chains derived from one specimen sequenced in a study of regulatory T cells in long-lasting Graves disease. According to the study, TCR beta libraries were built with iRepertoire HTBI primers and CDR3-region Arm-PCR. TCRdb re-analysed the multiplex PCR reads in MiXCR, keeping a single row per CDR3 protein. The sample has fewer than 350,000 distinct CDR3 sequences; more than 15% are singletons. The time point is: newly diagnosed GD, antithyroid drugs for less than 3 months. Researchers made the TCR library from RNA that was extracted from PBMCs. Sequencing used peripheral blood mononuclear cells (PBMCs), obtained at new diagnosis, from a patient treated with antithyroid drugs. These receptor sequences come from a female donor with Graves disease.

This clonotype was found many times. V and J are TRBV20-1 and TRBJ1-4, with D possibly matching TRBD1 (5 bases). Trimming stripped 1 base from V and 2 bases from J, with 14 bases between. This CDR3 region has 16 residues. Germline V CDR1 and CDR2: DFQATT, SNEGSKA (reference sequence). In DNA, the CDR3 is TGCAGTGCTAGAGGGGGAAGGGGAGGCACTAATGAAAAACTGTTTTTT. This gives the protein CSARGGRGGTNEKLFF.

This clonotype appeared many times. The chain couples TRBV9 to TRBJ2-1; 9 bases match TRBD2. CDR1 and CDR2 (germline): SGDLS, YYNGEE. CDR3 length: 15 amino acids. V was clipped by 2 bases and J by 4 bases; unmatched bases: 4. CDR3 nucleotide sequence: TGTGCCAGCAGCGTCGGGCGGGAGGGATACAATGAGCAGTTCTTC. This translates into CASSVGREGYNEQFF.

This clonotype was counted ten times or more. The CDR3 DNA reads TGCGCCAGCAGCTTGGAAGGTTTCGGGACAGGGAGCGAGCAGTACTTC. It translates to CASSLEGFGTGSEQYF. The J gene is TRBJ2-7, the V gene TRBV5-1; 9 positions match TRBD1. The CDR3 runs 16 residues. Germline V CDR1 and CDR2: SGHRS, YFSETQ. V shed 0 bases and J 6 bases; nucleotides not matched to a gene: 10.

The chain has TRBV14 and TRBJ2-5; no firm D call. The V gene lost 1 base and the J gene lost 5 bases, with 14 bases spanning the gap. The CDR3 has 15 residues. CDR1 is SGHDN, CDR2 FVKESK, per germline. CDR3 loop: CASSQGQRKGETQYF. CDR3 bases: TGTGCCAGCAGCCAAGGCCAGCGAAAAGGGGAGACCCAGTACTTC.

This clonotype came up many times. The rearrangement uses TRBV28 and TRBJ1-4; no reliable D call. V lost 8 bases to trimming and J lost 0 bases, with 7 bases between them. This CDR3 spans 13 amino acids. Germline V gives CDR1 MDHEN, CDR2 SYDVKM. The CDR3 reads CASWEATNEKLFF. The CDR3 nucleotides are TGTGCCAGCTGGGAGGCAACTAATGAAAAACTGTTTTTT.

This clonotype was counted ten times or more. CDR3 residues: CASSPQSDNEQFF. The CDR3 nucleotides read TGTGCCAGCTCACCACAATCAGACAATGAGCAGTTCTTC. This rearrangement joins TRBV18 to TRBJ2-1; D unresolved. Germline CDR1 reads KGHSH; CDR2 reads LQKENI. Trimming cost V 1 base and J 5 bases, with 6 bases left between them. The CDR3 length is 13 residues. The full variable domain, with the rest looked up from reference TRBV18 and TRBJ2-1, is NAGVMQNPRHLVRRRGQEARLRCSPMKGHSHVYWYRQLPEEGLKFMVYLQKENIIDESGMPKERFSAEFPKEGPSILRIQQVVRGDSAAYFCASSPQSDNEQFFGPGTRLTVL.

In its sample, this clonotype was seen many times. J is TRBJ2-3 and V is TRBV2; either TRBD1 or TRBD2 may fit D (5 bases each). Germline assignment: CDR1 SNHLY and CDR2 FYNNEI. The CDR3 is 16 residues long. Trimming stripped 7 bases from V and 2 bases from J, with 19 bases between. CDR3 nucleotide sequence: TGTGCCAGCACCACAGTGGGGCTAGCACACACAGATACGCAGTATTTT. Residues: CASTTVGLAHTDTQYF.

This clonotype has a count of ten or more. The rearrangement links TRBV6-1 to TRBJ2-2; 14 positions agree with TRBD2. Germline values: CDR1 MNHNS, CDR2 SASEGT. V lost 2 bases to trimming and J lost 8 bases; unmatched junction nucleotides: 10. There are 18 residues in the CDR3. The CDR3 sequence: CASSETNMGLAGAGELFF. CDR3 DNA: TGTGCCAGCAGTGAAACTAATATGGGACTAGCGGGAGCTGGGGAGCTGTTTTTT.

In its sample, this clonotype was seen many times. The gene calls are TRBV2 and TRBJ2-5; D possibly corresponds to TRBD2 (6 bases). Deletions cut 4 bases from V and 1 base from J, with 7 bases between. Germline CDR1 is SNHLY and CDR2 is FYNNEI. The CDR3 is 13 amino acids. The DNA of the CDR3 is TGTGCCAGCAGTGGGGACTCCCAAGAGACCCAGTACTTC. Protein product: CASSGDSQETQYF.